Presented here are 15 T cell receptor beta chains from one specimen sequenced in a study of CD8+ T cells in alopecia areata. The sequencing template was cDNA reverse transcribed from extracted RNA. Measured with immunoSEQ multiplex PCR; TCRdb has only the in-frame clones, and not every one. The sample lists about 200,000 clones, 30% to 40% occurring once. Treatment given: oral pan-JAK inhibitor, 5-10 mg twice daily. The sample in question was CD4+ T cells sorted from blood, obtained around week 30, from a patient treated with tofacitinib. These receptors came from a human donor with alopecia areata.

The CDR3 region is CASGQRGAGQETQYF. In DNA, the CDR3 is TGTGCCAGCGGACAGCGCGGGGCAGGCCAAGAGACCCAGTACTTC. The rearrangement uses TRBV2 and TRBJ2-5; D possibly matches TRBD1 or TRBD2 (6 bases each). From germline, CDR1 is SNHLY and CDR2 FYNNEI. This CDR3 has 15 residues. V lost 8 bases and J lost 1, with 17 bases in between.

This sequence joins TRBV13 and TRBJ2-7; 7 bases agree with TRBD1. Germline CDR1 reads PRHDT; CDR2 reads FYEKMQ (reference sequence). This CDR3 comprises 16 residues. V lost 5 bases to trimming and J lost 2 bases; unmatched junction nucleotides: 12. The DNA of the CDR3 is TGTGCCAGCAGCATCCTGACAGGGATTGGGACCTACGAGCAGTACTTC. It specifies CASSILTGIGTYEQYF.

The J gene is TRBJ1-6, the V gene TRBV7-9, with 9 bases aligning to TRBD1. The V gene end was trimmed by 5 bases and the J gene end by 12 bases; junction bases not matched to a gene: 14. CDR3 size: 16 residues. Germline CDR1 is SEHNR and CDR2 is FQNEAQ (reference sequence). Here the CDR3 DNA reads TGTGCCAGCAGCCCCGAGGGTGGGACAGGGAGAGAACCCCTCCACTTT. Protein sequence: CASSPEGGTGREPLHF.

The chain links TRBV6-5 to TRBJ2-7; TRBD1 matches at 8 bases. V gave up 0 bases and J gave up 6 bases; unmatched junction bases: 7. The CDR3 loop spans 15 amino acids. Germline CDR1 MNHEY, CDR2 SVGAGI. The DNA of the CDR3 is TGTGCCAGCAGTTACTCCCGGACAGGGCCAATCGAGCAGTACTTC. It specifies CASSYSRTGPIEQYF.

This chain links TRBV27 with TRBJ2-6, with D uncertain. V lost 3 bases, J lost 2 bases, and 2 bases lay in between. Germline V gene sequence: CDR1 MNHEY, CDR2 SMNVEV (reference sequence). The CDR3 totals 13 residues. The CDR3 region is CASSFPGANVLTF. In DNA form, the CDR3 reads TGTGCCAGCAGTTTCCCTGGGGCCAACGTCCTGACTTTC.

The V and J genes are TRBV6-5 and TRBJ1-1; D uncertain. This CDR3 is built from 14 residues. Germline V gene data show CDR1 as MNHEY and CDR2 as SVGAGI. Trimming shortened V by 2 bases and J by 3 bases, and 10 bases separated the two germline ends. CDR3 amino acids: CASSYELSHTEAFF. The CDR3 DNA reads TGTGCCAGCAGTTACGAGTTATCGCACACTGAAGCTTTCTTT.

The chain has TRBV30 and TRBJ1-1; tentative D call: TRBD1 (5 bases). Between the trimmed V and J ends, which lost 4 bases and 1 base, there was a span of 13 bases. The CDR3 runs 14 residues. Germline loops: CDR1 GTSNPN, CDR2 SVGIG (reference sequence). The CDR3 is CAWNLRVGNTEAFF. The CDR3 DNA sequence: TGTGCCTGGAATCTCAGGGTGGGGAACACTGAAGCTTTCTTT.

The chain is built from TRBV5-1 and TRBJ2-1; 9 positions match TRBD1. This CDR3 comprises 15 residues. J was trimmed by 4 bases and V by 7 bases; bases with no gene match: 9. Germline values: CDR1 SGHRS, CDR2 YFSETQ. CDR3 coding DNA: TGCGCCAGCTCAAACGAGGGGACAGGGTACAATGAGCAGTTCTTC. Translated, it gives CASSNEGTGYNEQFF.

Only a few counts were recorded for this clone. V is TRBV29-1 and J is TRBJ1-1; D ambiguous. Germline values: CDR1 SQVTM, CDR2 ANQGSEA. V lost 4 bases, J lost 8 bases, and 14 bases lay in between. The CDR3 has 12 residues. The CDR3 DNA is TGCAGCGTTGGGGCCAGGCTCGGGGAAGCTTTCTTT. It yields the protein CSVGARLGEAFF. Drawing the rest from reference TRBV29-1 and TRBJ1-1, the complete variable domain is SAVISQKPSRDICQRGTSLTIQCQVDSQVTMMFWYRQQPGQSLTLIATANQGSEATYESGFVIDKFPISRPNLTFSTLTVSNMSPEDSSIYLCSVGARLGEAFFGQGTRLTVV.

This sequence joins TRBV7-9 and TRBJ1-1, with 7 positions matching TRBD1. CDR1 is SEHNR and CDR2 is FQNEAQ in the germline V gene (reference sequence). This CDR3 has 14 residues. With 5 bases clipped from V and 2 bases from J, the junction kept 5 bases outside the gene matches. CDR3 in amino acids: CASSPGQANTEAFF. CDR3 in DNA: TGTGCCAGCAGCCCAGGACAGGCCAACACTGAAGCTTTCTTT.

V and J are TRBV30 and TRBJ2-4; 7 bases fit TRBD1. Trimming cost V 1 base and J 12 bases; bases outside gene matches: 9. CDR1 and CDR2 from the germline V gene are GTSNPN and SVGIG (reference sequence). This CDR3 is 13 amino acids long. CDR3 sequence (DNA): TGTGCCTGGAGTGCTGAGAGTCCAGGGGGTCAGTACTTC. It translates to CAWSAESPGGQYF.

The CDR3 sequence: CASSEPGTGEQYF. The CDR3 region has the DNA TGTGCCAGCAGTGAACCCGGGACTGGGGAGCAGTACTTC. J is TRBJ2-7 and V is TRBV6-5; maybe TRBD2 (6 bases). Germline assignment: CDR1 MNHEY and CDR2 SVGAGI. The V end lost 5 bases, the J end lost 7 bases, and 15 bases lay between the germline ends. The CDR3 is 13 residues long.

This clone was detected only a few times. J is TRBJ2-7 and V is TRBV13; 7 bases agree with TRBD1. Unmatched junction bases numbered 7, after V lost 4 bases and J lost 1 base. The CDR3 consists of 15 residues. Germline V lookup: CDR1 PRHDT, CDR2 FYEKMQ (reference sequence). The CDR3 spells CASSSGQDPSYEQYF. CDR3 nucleotide sequence: TGTGCCAGCAGCTCCGGACAGGATCCATCCTACGAGCAGTACTTC.

The chain combines TRBV30 with TRBJ2-7; D may be TRBD2 (6 bases). Germline CDR1 GTSNPN, CDR2 SVGIG (reference sequence). The CDR3 sequence is 16 residues long. Trimming took 8 bases from V and 0 from J, leaving 23 bases between them. CDR3: CAGGAGSRFISYEQYF. CDR3 nucleotide sequence: TGTGCCGGAGGGGCAGGTAGTCGATTTATCTCCTACGAGCAGTACTTC.

This clone was seen a handful of times. The rearrangement joins TRBV7-2 to TRBJ2-3, with D unclear. The CDR3 is made up of 15 amino acids. CDR1 and CDR2 from the germline V gene are SGHTA and FQGNSA. Trimming took 5 bases from V and 3 from J, leaving 15 bases between them. The DNA for the CDR3 is TGTGCCAGCAGCCCGAGCCTATTAGAGACAGATACGCAGTATTTT. It translates to CASSPSLLETDTQYF.